This TCR beta chain comes out of a study of memory CD8 T cells in hepatitis C reinfection. Study in general: Chronic HCV followed reinfection in a couple of donors who cleared primary infection. Between 55 and 20 weeks before reinfection detection, pre-reinfection samples were drawn.

The CDR3 loop spans 16 amino acids. The V gene's germline CDR1 is MNHEY and CDR2 SMNVEV (reference sequence). The V gene end was trimmed by 4 bases and the J gene end by 2 bases; junction bases not matched to a gene: 6. This clone has just one count. This table comes from immunoSEQ multiplex PCR, and its TCRdb copy is limited to in-frame clones, with some not included. The sample yields tens of thousands of clones, just under 90% seen once. The sample's time point: pre-reinfection, 55 to 20 weeks before reinfection detection. TCR sequencing was done directly ex vivo on sorted cells, without expansion in vitro. Control naive CD8 T cells came from a couple of donors at all three reinfection time points.

The origin of this receptor is a man aged 18 to 30 with hepatitis C virus infection. The V and J genes are TRBV27 and TRBJ2-1; 9 nucleotides align to TRBD1. Material: naive CD8+ T cells sorted from blood. The CDR3 here is CASSSADRGPYNEQFF. The CDR3, as DNA: TGTGCCAGCAGTTCCGCGGACAGGGGACCCTACAATGAGCAGTTCTTC.